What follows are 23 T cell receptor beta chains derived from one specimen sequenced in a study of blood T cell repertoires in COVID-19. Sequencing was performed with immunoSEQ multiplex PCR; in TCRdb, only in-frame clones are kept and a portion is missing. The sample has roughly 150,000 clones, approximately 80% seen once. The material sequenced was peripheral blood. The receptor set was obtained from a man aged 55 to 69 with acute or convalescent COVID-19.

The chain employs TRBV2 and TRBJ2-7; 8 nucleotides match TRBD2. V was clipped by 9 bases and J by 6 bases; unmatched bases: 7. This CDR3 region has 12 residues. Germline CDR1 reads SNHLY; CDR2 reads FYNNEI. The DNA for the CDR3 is TGTGCCAGTGAAGGACTAGCACGCGAGCAGTACTTC. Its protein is CASEGLAREQYF.

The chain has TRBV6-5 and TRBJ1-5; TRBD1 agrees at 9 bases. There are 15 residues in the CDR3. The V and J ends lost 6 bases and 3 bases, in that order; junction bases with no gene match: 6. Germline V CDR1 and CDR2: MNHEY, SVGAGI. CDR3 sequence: CASRPGQGNNQPQHF. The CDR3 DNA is TGTGCCAGCAGGCCTGGACAGGGGAACAATCAGCCCCAGCATTTT.

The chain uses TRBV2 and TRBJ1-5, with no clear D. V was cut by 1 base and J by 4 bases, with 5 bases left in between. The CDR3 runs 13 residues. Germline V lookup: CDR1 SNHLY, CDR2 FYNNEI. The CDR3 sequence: CASSEDGNQPQHF. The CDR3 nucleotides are TGTGCCAGCAGTGAAGACGGGAATCAGCCCCAGCATTTT.

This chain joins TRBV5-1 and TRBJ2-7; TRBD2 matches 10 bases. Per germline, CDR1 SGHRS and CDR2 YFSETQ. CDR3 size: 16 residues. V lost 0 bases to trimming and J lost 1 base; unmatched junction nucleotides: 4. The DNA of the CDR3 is TGCGCCAGCAGCTTGGGGACTAGCGGATCTTCCTACGAGCAGTACTTC. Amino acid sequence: CASSLGTSGSSYEQYF.

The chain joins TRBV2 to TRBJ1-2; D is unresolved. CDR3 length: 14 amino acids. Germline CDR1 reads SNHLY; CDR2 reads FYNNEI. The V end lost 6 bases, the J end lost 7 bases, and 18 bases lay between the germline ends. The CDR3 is CASRLDPTGFGYTF. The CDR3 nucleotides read TGTGCCAGCAGATTAGACCCGACGGGGTTTGGCTACACCTTC.

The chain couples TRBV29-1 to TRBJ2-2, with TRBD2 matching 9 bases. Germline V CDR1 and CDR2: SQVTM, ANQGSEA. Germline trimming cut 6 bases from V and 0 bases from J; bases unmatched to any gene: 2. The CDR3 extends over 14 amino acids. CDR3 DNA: TGCAGCGTCCGCGGGGGGGCGAACACCGGGGAGCTGTTTTTT. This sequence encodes CSVRGGANTGELFF.

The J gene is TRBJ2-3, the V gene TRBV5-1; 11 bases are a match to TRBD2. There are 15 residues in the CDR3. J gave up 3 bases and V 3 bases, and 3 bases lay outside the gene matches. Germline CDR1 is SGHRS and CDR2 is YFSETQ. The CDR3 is CASSSSGGLTDTQYF. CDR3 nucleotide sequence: TGCGCCAGCAGCTCTAGCGGGGGGTTAACAGATACGCAGTATTTT.

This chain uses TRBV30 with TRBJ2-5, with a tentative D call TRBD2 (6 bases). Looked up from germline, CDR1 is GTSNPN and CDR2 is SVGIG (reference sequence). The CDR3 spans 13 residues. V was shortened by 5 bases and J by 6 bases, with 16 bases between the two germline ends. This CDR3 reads CAWETGDLQTQYF. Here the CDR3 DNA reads TGTGCCTGGGAGACGGGGGACCTCCAGACCCAGTACTTC.

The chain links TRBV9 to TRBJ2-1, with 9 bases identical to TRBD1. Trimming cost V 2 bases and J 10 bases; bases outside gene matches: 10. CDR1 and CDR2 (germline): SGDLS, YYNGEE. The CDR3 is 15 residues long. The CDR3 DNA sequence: TGTGCCAGCAGCGTGCGCTGGACAGGGGACGGCGAGCAGTTCTTC. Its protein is CASSVRWTGDGEQFF.

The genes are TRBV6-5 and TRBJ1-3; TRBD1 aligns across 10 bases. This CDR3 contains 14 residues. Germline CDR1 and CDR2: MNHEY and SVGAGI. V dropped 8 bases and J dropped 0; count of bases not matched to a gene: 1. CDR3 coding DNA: TGTGCCAGCGGGGACAGGGGCTCTGGAAACACCATATATTTT. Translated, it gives CASGDRGSGNTIYF.

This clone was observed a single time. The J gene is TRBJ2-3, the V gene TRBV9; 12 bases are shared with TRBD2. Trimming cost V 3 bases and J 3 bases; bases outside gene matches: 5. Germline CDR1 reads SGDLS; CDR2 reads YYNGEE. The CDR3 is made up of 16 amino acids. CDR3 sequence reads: CASSALAGGPTDTQYF. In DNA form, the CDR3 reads TGTGCCAGCAGCGCTCTAGCGGGGGGGCCGACAGATACGCAGTATTTT.

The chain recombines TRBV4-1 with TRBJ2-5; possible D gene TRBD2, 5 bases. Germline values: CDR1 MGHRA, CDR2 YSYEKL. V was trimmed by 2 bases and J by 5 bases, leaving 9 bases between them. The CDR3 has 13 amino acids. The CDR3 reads CASSQREAETQYF. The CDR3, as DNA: TGCGCCAGCAGCCAACGGGAAGCGGAGACCCAGTACTTC.

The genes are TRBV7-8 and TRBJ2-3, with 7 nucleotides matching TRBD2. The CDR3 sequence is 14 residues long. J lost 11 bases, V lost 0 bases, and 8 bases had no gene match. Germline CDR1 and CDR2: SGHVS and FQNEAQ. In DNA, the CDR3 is TGTGCCAGCAGCTTAGCGGGGGGGTCAGGAGGGCAGTATTTT. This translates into CASSLAGGSGGQYF.

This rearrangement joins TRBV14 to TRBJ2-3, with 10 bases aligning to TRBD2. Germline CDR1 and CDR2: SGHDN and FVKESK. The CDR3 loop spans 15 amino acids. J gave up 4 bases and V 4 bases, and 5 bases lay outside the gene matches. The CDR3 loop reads CASSLLAGGPDTQYF. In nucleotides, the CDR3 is TGTGCCAGCAGCCTTTTAGCGGGAGGCCCAGATACGCAGTATTTT.

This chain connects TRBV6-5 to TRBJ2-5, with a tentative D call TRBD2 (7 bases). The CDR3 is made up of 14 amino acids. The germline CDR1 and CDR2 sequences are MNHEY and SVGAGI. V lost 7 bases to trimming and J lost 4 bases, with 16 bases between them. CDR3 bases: TGTGCCAGCACCACGTCGGGGGGCGTAGAGACCCAGTACTTC. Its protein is CASTTSGGVETQYF.

The CDR3 reads CASSEQGAPYNEQFF. DNA for the CDR3: TGTGCCAGCAGCGAACAGGGAGCCCCCTACAATGAGCAGTTCTTC. This chain uses TRBV9 with TRBJ2-1, with D perhaps matching TRBD1 (6 bases). V was cut by 3 bases and J by 2 bases, with 12 bases left in between. Germline-derived CDR1 and CDR2 are SGDLS and YYNGEE. This CDR3 has 15 residues.

The chain's CDR3 is CASSTRTGGPYEQYF. In nucleotides, the CDR3 is TGTGCCAGCAGTACCAGGACAGGGGGCCCCTACGAGCAGTACTTC. The chain carries TRBV6-5 and TRBJ2-7, with TRBD1 matching 11 bases. The CDR3 has 15 amino acids. Germline V gene sequence: CDR1 MNHEY, CDR2 SVGAGI. V dropped 5 bases and J dropped 2; count of bases not matched to a gene: 5.

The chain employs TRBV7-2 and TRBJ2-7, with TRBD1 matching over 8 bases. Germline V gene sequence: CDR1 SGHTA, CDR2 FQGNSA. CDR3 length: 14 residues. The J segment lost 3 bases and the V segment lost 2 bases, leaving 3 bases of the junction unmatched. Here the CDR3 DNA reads TGTGCCAGCAGCTTACAGGGGGCTAACTACGAGCAGTACTTC. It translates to CASSLQGANYEQYF.

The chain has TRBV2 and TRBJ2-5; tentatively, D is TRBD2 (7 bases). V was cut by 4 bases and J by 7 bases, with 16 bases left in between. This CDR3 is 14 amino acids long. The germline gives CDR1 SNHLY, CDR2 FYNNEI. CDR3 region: CASSGGRGAGTQYF. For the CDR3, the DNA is TGTGCCAGCAGTGGAGGCCGGGGGGCGGGGACCCAGTACTTC.

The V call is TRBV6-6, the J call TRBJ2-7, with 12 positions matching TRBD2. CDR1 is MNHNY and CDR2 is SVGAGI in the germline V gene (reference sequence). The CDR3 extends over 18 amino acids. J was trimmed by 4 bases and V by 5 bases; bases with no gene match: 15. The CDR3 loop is CASSLSRLASGGVYEQYF. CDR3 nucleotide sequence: TGTGCCAGCAGTCTATCACGACTAGCTAGCGGGGGGGTATACGAGCAGTACTTC.

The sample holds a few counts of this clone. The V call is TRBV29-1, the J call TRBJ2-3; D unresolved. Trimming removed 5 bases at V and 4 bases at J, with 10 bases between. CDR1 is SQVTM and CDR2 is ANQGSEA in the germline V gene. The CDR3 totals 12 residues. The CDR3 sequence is CSVPMSSDTQYF. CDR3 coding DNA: TGCAGCGTTCCCATGAGCTCAGATACGCAGTATTTT.

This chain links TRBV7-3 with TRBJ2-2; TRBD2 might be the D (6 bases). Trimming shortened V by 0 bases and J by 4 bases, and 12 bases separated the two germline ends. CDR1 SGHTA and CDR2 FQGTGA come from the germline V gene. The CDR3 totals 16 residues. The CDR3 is CASSLTAGTGTGELFF. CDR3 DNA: TGTGCCAGCAGCTTAACCGCGGGGACGGGCACCGGGGAGCTGTTTTTT.

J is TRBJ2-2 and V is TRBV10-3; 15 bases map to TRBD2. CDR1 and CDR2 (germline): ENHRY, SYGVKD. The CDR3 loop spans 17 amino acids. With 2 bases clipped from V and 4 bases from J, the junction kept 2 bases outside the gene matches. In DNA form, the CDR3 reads TGTGCCATCAGTGAGGGACTAGCGGGGGGGTCCACCGGGGAGCTGTTTTTT. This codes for CAISEGLAGGSTGELFF.